The rows below give T cell receptor beta chains drawn from one sample of a study of T cells in narcolepsy. Sequencing used immunoSEQ multiplex PCR; TCRdb keeps in-frame clones, though not all of them. This table holds over 9,000 clones, approximately 94% found once. Input material: CD45RA- memory CD4+ T cells from PBMCs. These receptors all stem from a human donor with narcolepsy. The CDR3 runs from the conserved cysteine through the conserved F or W. D genes are given only for firm matches. Part of the rows lack a size; the others show once, few, many or a class for expanded clones.

v_gene: TRBV2
j_gene: TRBJ1-5
d_gene: TRBD1
abundance: -
CDR3nt: TGTGCCAGCAGTGGGGGACAGGGAGATCAGCCCCAGCATTTT
CDR3aa: CASSGGQGDQPQHF

v_gene: TRBV5-5
j_gene: TRBJ2-5
d_gene: TRBD2
abundance: -
CDR3nt: TGTGCCAGCAGCCGCGGGGGTGAGAGGGAGACCCAGTACTTC
CDR3aa: CASSRGGERETQYF

v_gene: TRBV11-3
j_gene: TRBJ2-2
d_gene: -
abundance: -
CDR3nt: TGTGCCAGCAGCTTCGCAGGGGCCGGGGAGCTGTTTTTT
CDR3aa: CASSFAGAGELFF

v_gene: TRBV19
j_gene: TRBJ1-5
d_gene: TRBD1
abundance: once
CDR3nt: TGTGCCAGTAGTACCCACAGGGGTCAGCCCCAGCATTTT
CDR3aa: CASSTHRGQPQHF

v_gene: TRBV9
j_gene: TRBJ2-3
d_gene: -
abundance: -
CDR3nt: TGTGCCAGCAGCGTAAACGCGTACACAGATACGCAGTATTTT
CDR3aa: CASSVNAYTDTQYF

v_gene: TRBV5-6
j_gene: TRBJ1-6
d_gene: -
abundance: -
CDR3nt: TGTGCCAGCAGCTTGGTCTCGAATTCACCCCTCCACTTT
CDR3aa: CASSLVSNSPLHF

v_gene: TRBV15
j_gene: TRBJ2-7
d_gene: -
abundance: once
CDR3nt: TGTGCCACCAGCAGAGAGACAGGCGGCGGGGAGCAGTACTTC
CDR3aa: CATSRETGGGEQYF

v_gene: TRBV18
j_gene: TRBJ2-2
d_gene: -
abundance: once
CDR3nt: TGTGCCAGCTCCCCCCAGGTGGCGGGAAACACCGGGGAGCTGTTTTTT
CDR3aa: CASSPQVAGNTGELFF

v_gene: TRBV7-2
j_gene: TRBJ1-1
d_gene: -
abundance: -
CDR3nt: TGTGCCAGCAGCTTAGTAGGGGTAAGGACTGAAGCTTTCTTT
CDR3aa: CASSLVGVRTEAFF

v_gene: TRBV11-2
j_gene: TRBJ2-1
d_gene: TRBD2
abundance: -
CDR3nt: TGTGCCAGCAGCAGATGGACTAGCGGGAGTTCATTGGAGCAGTTCTTC
CDR3aa: CASSRWTSGSSLEQFF

v_gene: TRBV30
j_gene: TRBJ2-3
d_gene: -
abundance: -
CDR3nt: TGTGCCTGGGGCTGGCAGGGTGCAGATACGCAGTATTTT
CDR3aa: CAWGWQGADTQYF

v_gene: TRBV10-3
j_gene: TRBJ2-7
d_gene: -
abundance: once
CDR3nt: TGTGCCATCTCCGGAGTCTTAAACTACGAGCAGTACTTC
CDR3aa: CAISGVLNYEQYF

v_gene: TRBV5-1
j_gene: TRBJ2-3
d_gene: TRBD2
abundance: -
CDR3nt: TGCGCCAGCAGCTCCGGGGGAGGGACAGATACGCAGTATTTT
CDR3aa: CASSSGGGTDTQYF

v_gene: TRBV6-1
j_gene: TRBJ2-5
d_gene: TRBD2
abundance: -
CDR3nt: TGTGCCAGCAGTGAAGCGCAAGGCGGGGGGGTTGGGGAGCAGTACTTC
CDR3aa: CASSEAQGGGVGEQYF

v_gene: TRBV6-5
j_gene: TRBJ1-3
d_gene: TRBD1
abundance: -
CDR3nt: TGTGCCAGCAGTATGGGACAGCACTCTGGAAACACCATATATTTT
CDR3aa: CASSMGQHSGNTIYF

v_gene: TRBV20-1
j_gene: TRBJ1-4
d_gene: -
abundance: -
CDR3nt: TGCAGTGCTAGCCCGGGGGAAAAACTGTTTTTT
CDR3aa: CSASPGEKLFF

v_gene: TRBV2
j_gene: TRBJ1-5
d_gene: -
abundance: -
CDR3nt: TGTGCCAGCAGTGGAATATGGGGGAGGTCGAGCAATCAGCCCCAGCATTTT
CDR3aa: CASSGIWGRSSNQPQHF

v_gene: TRBV19
j_gene: TRBJ2-1
d_gene: TRBD2
abundance: -
CDR3nt: TGTGCCAGTAGTGTAAAAACTAGCGGGGGGGCCAATGAGCAGTTCTTC
CDR3aa: CASSVKTSGGANEQFF

v_gene: TRBV11-1
j_gene: TRBJ2-2
d_gene: -
abundance: -
CDR3nt: TGTGCCAGCAGCAACCCTACCGGGGAGCTGTTTTTT
CDR3aa: CASSNPTGELFF

v_gene: TRBV5-1
j_gene: TRBJ2-7
d_gene: -
abundance: -
CDR3nt: TGCGCCAGCAGTCCCGGGGTGCAGGGAAGAAGTATCTCCTACGAGCAGTACTTC
CDR3aa: CASSPGVQGRSISYEQYF

v_gene: TRBV7-9
j_gene: TRBJ2-3
d_gene: -
abundance: -
CDR3nt: TGTGCCAGCAGCTCACGAGGGGCAGATACGCAGTATTTT
CDR3aa: CASSSRGADTQYF

v_gene: TRBV18
j_gene: TRBJ2-3
d_gene: TRBD2
abundance: -
CDR3nt: TGTGCCAGCTCACTAGCGGGAGGGCAAAATACGCAGTATTTT
CDR3aa: CASSLAGGQNTQYF

v_gene: TRBV5-1
j_gene: TRBJ1-3
d_gene: -
abundance: -
CDR3nt: TGCGCCAGCAGCTTGGCTGGAAACACCATATATTTT
CDR3aa: CASSLAGNTIYF

v_gene: TRBV5-5
j_gene: TRBJ2-7
d_gene: -
abundance: -
CDR3nt: TGTGCCAGCAGCTTAATTTCGTCAGGGGGGCCCTACGAGCAGTACTTC
CDR3aa: CASSLISSGGPYEQYF

v_gene: TRBV11-2
j_gene: TRBJ2-5
d_gene: -
abundance: -
CDR3nt: TGTGCCAGCAGCTCCTCGGGTAGCGTTGAGACCCAGTACTTC
CDR3aa: CASSSSGSVETQYF

v_gene: TRBV15
j_gene: TRBJ1-5
d_gene: TRBD1
abundance: -
CDR3nt: TGTGCCACCAGCAATAATGACAGGGGGTCCCATAGCAATCAGCCCCAGCATTTT
CDR3aa: CATSNNDRGSHSNQPQHF

v_gene: TRBV9
j_gene: TRBJ2-5
d_gene: -
abundance: -
CDR3nt: TGTGCCAGCAGCGCCGAAGAGACCCAGTACTTC
CDR3aa: CASSAEETQYF

v_gene: TRBV9
j_gene: TRBJ2-7
d_gene: -
abundance: -
CDR3nt: TGTGCCAGCAGCGTACCGTTCTACGAGCAGTACTTC
CDR3aa: CASSVPFYEQYF

v_gene: TRBV7-9
j_gene: TRBJ1-4
d_gene: -
abundance: -
CDR3nt: TGTGCCAGCAGCTTCCCGGGAGCGAAAAAACTGTTTTTT
CDR3aa: CASSFPGAKKLFF

v_gene: TRBV5-1
j_gene: TRBJ2-1
d_gene: TRBD2
abundance: -
CDR3nt: TGCGCCAGCAACTCCCTTGTCGGGAGGACCTACAATGAGCAGTTCTTC
CDR3aa: CASNSLVGRTYNEQFF

v_gene: TRBV5-1
j_gene: TRBJ2-3
d_gene: -
abundance: -
CDR3nt: TGCGCCAGCAGCTTGCGGGGGACCATGGTGGATACGCAGTATTTT
CDR3aa: CASSLRGTMVDTQYF

v_gene: TRBV6-5
j_gene: TRBJ1-5
d_gene: -
abundance: -
CDR3nt: TGTGCCAGCAGCCCGGACACCTGGAATCAGCCCCAGCATTTT
CDR3aa: CASSPDTWNQPQHF

v_gene: TRBV7-9
j_gene: TRBJ2-5
d_gene: -
abundance: once
CDR3nt: TGTGCCAGCAGCTTAAGGGGTAGGGGAGAGACCCAGTACTTC
CDR3aa: CASSLRGRGETQYF

v_gene: TRBV18
j_gene: TRBJ2-7
d_gene: -
abundance: -
CDR3nt: TGTGCCAGCTCACCACAACCGGACGGATACTACGAGCAGTACTTC
CDR3aa: CASSPQPDGYYEQYF

v_gene: TRBV7-8
j_gene: TRBJ2-2
d_gene: TRBD2
abundance: -
CDR3nt: TGTGCCAGCAGCCCCCTCTTGAGGGGTAGCGGGAGCACCGGGGAGCTGTTTTTT
CDR3aa: CASSPLLRGSGSTGELFF

v_gene: TRBV18
j_gene: TRBJ1-3
d_gene: TRBD1
abundance: -
CDR3nt: TGTGCCAGCTCACCACCTAAGGGGGCCTCTGGAAACACCATATATTTT
CDR3aa: CASSPPKGASGNTIYF

v_gene: TRBV5-1
j_gene: TRBJ2-5
d_gene: TRBD1
abundance: -
CDR3nt: TGCGCCAGCAGCTTGGGACAGGGGATGGGAGAGACCCAGTACTTC
CDR3aa: CASSLGQGMGETQYF

v_gene: TRBV27
j_gene: TRBJ2-5
d_gene: TRBD1
abundance: once
CDR3nt: TGTGCCAGCAGTTTACTCGGCAGGGGGCAAGAGACCCAGTACTTC
CDR3aa: CASSLLGRGQETQYF

v_gene: TRBV2
j_gene: TRBJ2-3
d_gene: TRBD2
abundance: -
CDR3nt: TGTGCCAGCACGCGGTCTAGCGGGGGTTCAGATACGCAGTATTTT
CDR3aa: CASTRSSGGSDTQYF

v_gene: TRBV30
j_gene: TRBJ1-4
d_gene: -
abundance: -
CDR3nt: TGTGCCGTCCGGAGTGCCGCTGAAAAACTGTTTTTT
CDR3aa: CAVRSAAEKLFF

v_gene: TRBV2
j_gene: TRBJ2-7
d_gene: -
abundance: once
CDR3nt: TGTGCCAGCAGTGTGCGGCAGGCCTACGAGCAGTACTTC
CDR3aa: CASSVRQAYEQYF

v_gene: TRBV6-5
j_gene: TRBJ2-7
d_gene: -
abundance: -
CDR3nt: TGTGCCAGCAGCAGGGACCAAATTTCCTACGAGCAGTACTTC
CDR3aa: CASSRDQISYEQYF

v_gene: TRBV5-1
j_gene: TRBJ2-1
d_gene: -
abundance: -
CDR3nt: TGCGCCAGCAGCTTACAGGGTGATTCCTACAATGAGCAGTTCTTC
CDR3aa: CASSLQGDSYNEQFF

v_gene: TRBV19
j_gene: TRBJ1-2
d_gene: -
abundance: few
CDR3nt: TGTGCCAGTAGTATAGCGGAGGCGGGGGTCGGCTACACCTTC
CDR3aa: CASSIAEAGVGYTF

v_gene: TRBV4-1
j_gene: TRBJ1-1
d_gene: -
abundance: -
CDR3nt: TGCGCCAGCAGCCAGGTTTTATCGGTTACCAACACTGAAGCTTTCTTT
CDR3aa: CASSQVLSVTNTEAFF

v_gene: TRBV7-2
j_gene: TRBJ2-3
d_gene: TRBD2
abundance: once
CDR3nt: TGTGCCAGCAGCCTCATAGCGGGAGCTGGAGATACGCAGTATTTT
CDR3aa: CASSLIAGAGDTQYF

v_gene: TRBV5-1
j_gene: TRBJ2-1
d_gene: -
abundance: -
CDR3nt: TGCGCCAGCAGCTTGGACGGAAACCTCCACAATGGGCAGTTCTTC
CDR3aa: CASSLDGNLHNGQFF

v_gene: TRBV19
j_gene: TRBJ1-2
d_gene: -
abundance: -
CDR3nt: TGTGCCAGTAGCCTAATCCCTGTAAGCTATGGCTACACCTTC
CDR3aa: CASSLIPVSYGYTF

v_gene: TRBV5-1
j_gene: TRBJ2-5
d_gene: -
abundance: -
CDR3nt: TGCGCCAGCAGCTTGCAGGCCCCAGGGGAGACCCAGTACTTC
CDR3aa: CASSLQAPGETQYF

v_gene: TRBV10-3
j_gene: TRBJ2-2
d_gene: -
abundance: -
CDR3nt: TGTGCCATCAGTGAAGGAGCGGGGAACACCGGGGAGCTGTTTTTT
CDR3aa: CAISEGAGNTGELFF